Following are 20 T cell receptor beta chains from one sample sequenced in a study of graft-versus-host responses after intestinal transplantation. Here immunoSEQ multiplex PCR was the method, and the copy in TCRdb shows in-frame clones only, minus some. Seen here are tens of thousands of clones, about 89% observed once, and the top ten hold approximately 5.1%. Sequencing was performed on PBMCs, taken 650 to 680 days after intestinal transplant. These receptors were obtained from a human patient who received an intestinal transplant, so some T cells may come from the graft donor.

DNA for the CDR3: TGTGCCACCACGGCCAGCCGCGGCGGTAATCAGCCCCAGCATTTT. Translating gives CATTASRGGNQPQHF. The V call is TRBV2, the J call TRBJ1-5, with D hard to call. Germline CDR1 reads SNHLY; CDR2 reads FYNNEI. This CDR3 is 15 amino acids long. Trimming took off 10 bases at V and 4 bases at J, with 20 bases between the two ends.

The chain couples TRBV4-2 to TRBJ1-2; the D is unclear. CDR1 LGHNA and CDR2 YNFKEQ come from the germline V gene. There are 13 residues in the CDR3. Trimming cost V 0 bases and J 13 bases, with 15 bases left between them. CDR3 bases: TGTGCCAGCAGCCAAGAAAGTCCCCCGGCGTCCACCTTC. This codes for CASSQESPPASTF.

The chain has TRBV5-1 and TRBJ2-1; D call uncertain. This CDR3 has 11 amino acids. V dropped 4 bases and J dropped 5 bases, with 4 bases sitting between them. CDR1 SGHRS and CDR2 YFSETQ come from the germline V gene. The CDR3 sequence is CASSINNEQFF. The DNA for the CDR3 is TGCGCCAGCAGCATTAACAATGAGCAGTTCTTC. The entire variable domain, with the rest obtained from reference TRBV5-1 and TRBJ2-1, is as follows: KAGVTQTPRYLIKTRGQQVTLSCSPISGHRSVSWYQQTPGQGLQFLFEYFSETQRNKGNFPGRFSGRQFSNSRSEMNVSTLELGDSALYLCASSINNEQFFGPGTRLTVL.

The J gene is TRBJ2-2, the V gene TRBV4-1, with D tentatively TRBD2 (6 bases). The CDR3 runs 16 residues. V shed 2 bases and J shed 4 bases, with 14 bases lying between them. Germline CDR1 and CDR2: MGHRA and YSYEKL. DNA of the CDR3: TGCGCCAGCAGCCAACCTGCGCGGGGCAGCACCGGGGAGCTGTTTTTT. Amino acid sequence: CASSQPARGSTGELFF.

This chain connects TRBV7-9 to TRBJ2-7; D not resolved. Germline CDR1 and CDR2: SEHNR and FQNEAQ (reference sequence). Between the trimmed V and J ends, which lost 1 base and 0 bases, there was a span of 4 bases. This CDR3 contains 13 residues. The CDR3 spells CASSLDSSYEQYF. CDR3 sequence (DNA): TGTGCCAGCAGCTTAGACAGCTCCTACGAGCAGTACTTC. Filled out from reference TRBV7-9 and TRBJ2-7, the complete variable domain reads DTGVSQNPRHKITKRGQNVTFRCDPISEHNRLYWYRQTLGQGPEFLTYFQNEAQLEKSRLLSDRFSAERPKGSFSTLEIQRTEQGDSAMYLCASSLDSSYEQYFGPGTRLTVT.

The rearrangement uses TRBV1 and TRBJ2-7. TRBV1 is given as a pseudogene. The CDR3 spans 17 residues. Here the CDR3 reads CTSRPGWPRDGGYEQYF. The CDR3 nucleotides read TGCACAAGCCGTCCGGGGTGGCCTCGGGACGGTGGATACGAGCAGTACTTC.

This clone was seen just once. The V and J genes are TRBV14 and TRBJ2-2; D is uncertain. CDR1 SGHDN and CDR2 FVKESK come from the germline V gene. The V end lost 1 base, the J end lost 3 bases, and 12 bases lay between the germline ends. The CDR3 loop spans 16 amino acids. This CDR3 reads CASSQAASRDTGELFF. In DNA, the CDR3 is TGTGCCAGCAGCCAAGCGGCTAGTCGGGACACCGGGGAGCTGTTTTTT.

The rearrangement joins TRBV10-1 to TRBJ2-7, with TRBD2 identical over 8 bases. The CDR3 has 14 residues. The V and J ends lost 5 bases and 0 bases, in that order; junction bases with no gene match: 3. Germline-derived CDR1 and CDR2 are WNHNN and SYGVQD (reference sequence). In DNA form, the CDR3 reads TGCGCCAGCAGTCCCGGGGGGGCCTCCTACGAGCAGTACTTC. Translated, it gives CASSPGGASYEQYF.

The CDR3 sequence: CASSLGLFTDTQYF. CDR3 DNA sequence: TGTGCCAGCAGCTTAGGTTTATTCACAGATACGCAGTATTTT. V and J are TRBV7-8 and TRBJ2-3, with D unresolved. Germline loops: CDR1 SGHVS, CDR2 FQNEAQ. V was trimmed by 1 base and J by 2 bases, leaving 7 bases between them. The length of the CDR3 is 14 residues.

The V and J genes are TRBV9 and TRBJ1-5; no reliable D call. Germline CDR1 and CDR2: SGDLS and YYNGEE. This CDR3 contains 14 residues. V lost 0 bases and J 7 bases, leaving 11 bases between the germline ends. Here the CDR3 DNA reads TGTGCCAGCAGCGTAGGGGGATTCGGGCAGCCCCAGCATTTT. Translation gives CASSVGGFGQPQHF.

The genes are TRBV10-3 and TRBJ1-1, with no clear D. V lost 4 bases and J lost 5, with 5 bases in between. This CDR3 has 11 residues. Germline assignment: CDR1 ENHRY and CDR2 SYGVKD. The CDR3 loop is CAISGGTEAFF. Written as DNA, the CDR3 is TGTGCCATCAGTGGAGGGACTGAAGCTTTCTTT.

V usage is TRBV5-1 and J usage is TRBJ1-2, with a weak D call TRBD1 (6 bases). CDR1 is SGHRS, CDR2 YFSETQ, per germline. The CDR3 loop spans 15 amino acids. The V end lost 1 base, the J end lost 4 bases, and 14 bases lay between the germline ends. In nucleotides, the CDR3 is TGCGCCAGCAGCTTGAGACAGGACCAGCCCTATGGCTACACCTTC. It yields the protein CASSLRQDQPYGYTF.

In nucleotides, the CDR3 is TGTGCCAGCAGACGGGGGGGATACAATGAGCAGTTCTTC. This encodes CASRRGGYNEQFF. This chain joins TRBV25-1 and TRBJ2-1; TRBD2 aligns across 8 bases. The CDR3 loop spans 13 amino acids. V gave up 6 bases and J gave up 4 bases; unmatched junction bases: 2. From germline, CDR1 is MGHDK and CDR2 SYGVNS.

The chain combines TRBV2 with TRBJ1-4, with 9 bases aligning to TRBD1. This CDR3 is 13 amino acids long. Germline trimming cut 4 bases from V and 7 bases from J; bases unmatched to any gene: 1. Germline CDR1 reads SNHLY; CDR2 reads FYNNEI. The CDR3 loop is CASSGQGGEKLFF. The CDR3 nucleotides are TGTGCCAGCAGTGGACAGGGGGGTGAAAAACTGTTTTTT. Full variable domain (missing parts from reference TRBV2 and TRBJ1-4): EPEVTQTPSHQVTQMGQEVILRCVPISNHLYFYWYRQILGQKVEFLVSFYNNEISEKSEIFDDQFSVERPDGSNFTLKIRSTKLEDSAMYFCASSGQGGEKLFFGSGTQLSVL.

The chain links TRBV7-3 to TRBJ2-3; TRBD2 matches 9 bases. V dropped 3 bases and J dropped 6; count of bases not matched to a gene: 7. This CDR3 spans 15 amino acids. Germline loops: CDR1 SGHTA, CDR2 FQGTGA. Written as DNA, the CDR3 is TGTGCCAGCAGCTTCGGCGGGGGGGCCAGGGATACGCAGTATTTT. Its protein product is CASSFGGGARDTQYF.

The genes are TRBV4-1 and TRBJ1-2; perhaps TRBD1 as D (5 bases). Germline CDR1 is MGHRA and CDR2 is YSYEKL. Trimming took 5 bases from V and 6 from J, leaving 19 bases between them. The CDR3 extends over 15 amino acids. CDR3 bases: TGCGCCAGCAGCGCATCCGGGACCCTATTTGATGGCTACACCTTC. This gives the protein CASSASGTLFDGYTF.

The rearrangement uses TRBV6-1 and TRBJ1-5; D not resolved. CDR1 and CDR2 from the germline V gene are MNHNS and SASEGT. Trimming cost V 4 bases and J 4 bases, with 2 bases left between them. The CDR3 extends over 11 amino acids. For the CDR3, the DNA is TGTGCCAGCAGTGGGAATCAGCCCCAGCATTTT. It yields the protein CASSGNQPQHF.

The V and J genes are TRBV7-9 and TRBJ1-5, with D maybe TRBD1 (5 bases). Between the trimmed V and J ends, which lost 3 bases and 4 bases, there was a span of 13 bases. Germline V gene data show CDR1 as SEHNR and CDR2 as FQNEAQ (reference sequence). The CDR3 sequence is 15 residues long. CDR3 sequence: CASSFRGGENQPQHF. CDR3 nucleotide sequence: TGTGCCAGCAGCTTTCGTGGGGGGGAAAATCAGCCCCAGCATTTT.

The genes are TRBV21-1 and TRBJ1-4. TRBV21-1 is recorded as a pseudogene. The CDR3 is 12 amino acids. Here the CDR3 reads CASSKEREKLFF. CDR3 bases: TGTGCCAGCAGCAAAGAAAGGGAAAAACTGTTTTTT.

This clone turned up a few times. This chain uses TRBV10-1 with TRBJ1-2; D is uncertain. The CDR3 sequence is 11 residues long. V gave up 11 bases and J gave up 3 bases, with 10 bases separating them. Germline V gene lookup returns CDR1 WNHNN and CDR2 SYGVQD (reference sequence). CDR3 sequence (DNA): TGCGCCGCCGGCGGGGACTATGGCTACACCTTC. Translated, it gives CAAGGDYGYTF.